This T cell receptor (beta chain) stems from a study of siplizumab effects on memory and regulatory T cells. The wider study: Paired reactions compared siplizumab at around 0.9 ug/mL with no drug, using mixed lymphocyte reactions.

To note about this clone: Its antigen is unknown.

The CDR3 runs to 14 residues. Germline V lookup: CDR1 MNHNY, CDR2 SVGAGI (reference sequence). The V end lost 4 bases, the J end lost 6 bases, and 14 bases lay between the germline ends. Kept together in coculture, the mixed lymphocyte reaction cells spent 6 days at 37°C. The repertoire was sequenced with immunoSEQ multiplex PCR; TCRdb's copy has only in-frame clones and lacks some. The table lists under 15,000 clones, 47% of them singletons. The sequenced sample was CFSE-low (dividing) CD8+ T cells sorted from an allogeneic mixed lymphocyte reaction. This receptor was identified in a human donor in good health; the cells came from an allogeneic mixed lymphocyte reaction. Some clones in this sample may be carry-over from other donors' samples. The chain combines TRBV6-6 with TRBJ2-3; D is perhaps TRBD2 (6 bases). The chain's CDR3 is CASSLELADDTQYF. Here the CDR3 DNA reads TGTGCCAGCAGTTTGGAACTAGCCGACGATACGCAGTATTTT.